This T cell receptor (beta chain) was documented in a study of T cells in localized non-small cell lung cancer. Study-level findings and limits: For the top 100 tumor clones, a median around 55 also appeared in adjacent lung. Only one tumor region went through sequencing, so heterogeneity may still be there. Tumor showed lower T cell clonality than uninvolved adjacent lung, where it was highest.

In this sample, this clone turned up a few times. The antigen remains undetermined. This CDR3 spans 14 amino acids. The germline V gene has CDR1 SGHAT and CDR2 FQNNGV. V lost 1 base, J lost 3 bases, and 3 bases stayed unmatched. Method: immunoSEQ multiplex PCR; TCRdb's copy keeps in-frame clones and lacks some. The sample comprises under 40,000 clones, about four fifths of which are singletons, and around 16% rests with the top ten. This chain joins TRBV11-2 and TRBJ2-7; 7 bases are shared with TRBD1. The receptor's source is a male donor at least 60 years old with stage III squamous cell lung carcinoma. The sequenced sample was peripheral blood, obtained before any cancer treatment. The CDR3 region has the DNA TGTGCCAGCAGCTTAGGACAGGGAAACTACGAGCAGTACTTC. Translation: CASSLGQGNYEQYF.